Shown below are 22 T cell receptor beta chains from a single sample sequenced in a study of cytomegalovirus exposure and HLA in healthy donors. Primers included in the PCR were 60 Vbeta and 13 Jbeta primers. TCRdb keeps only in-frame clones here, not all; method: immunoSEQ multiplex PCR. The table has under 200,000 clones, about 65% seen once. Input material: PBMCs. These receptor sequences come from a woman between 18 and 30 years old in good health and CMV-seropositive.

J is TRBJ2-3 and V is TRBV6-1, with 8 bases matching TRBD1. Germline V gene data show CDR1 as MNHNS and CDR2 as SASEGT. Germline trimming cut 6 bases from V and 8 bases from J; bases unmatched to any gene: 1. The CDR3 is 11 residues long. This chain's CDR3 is CASRQGGTQYF. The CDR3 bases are TGTGCCAGCAGACAGGGGGGTACGCAGTATTTT.

The CDR3 reads CASSPGQYNSPLHF. CDR3 DNA: TGTGCCAGCTCACCGGGACAGTATAATTCACCCCTCCACTTT. The chain combines TRBV18 with TRBJ1-6; 7 nucleotides line up with TRBD1. Unmatched junction bases numbered 0, after V lost 3 bases and J lost 4 bases. The germline gives CDR1 KGHSH, CDR2 LQKENI. This CDR3 has 14 amino acids.

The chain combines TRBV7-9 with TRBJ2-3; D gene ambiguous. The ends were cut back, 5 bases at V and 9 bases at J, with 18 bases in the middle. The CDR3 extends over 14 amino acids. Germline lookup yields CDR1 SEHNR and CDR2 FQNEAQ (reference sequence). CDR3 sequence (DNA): TGTGCCAGCAGCCCGCAGGCAAGTCCTAAAACGCAGTATTTT. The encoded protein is CASSPQASPKTQYF.

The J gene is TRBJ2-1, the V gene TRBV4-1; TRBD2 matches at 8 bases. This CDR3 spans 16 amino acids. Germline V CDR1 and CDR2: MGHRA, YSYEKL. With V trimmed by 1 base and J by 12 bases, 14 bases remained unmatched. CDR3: CASSQAAGLDLYGQFF. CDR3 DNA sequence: TGCGCCAGCAGCCAAGCCGCGGGACTAGACCTTTATGGGCAGTTCTTC.

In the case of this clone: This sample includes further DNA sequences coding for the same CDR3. The CDR3 DNA is TGTGCCAGCAGGCGGAGGACCGGGGAGCTGTTTTTT. It is translated as CASRRRTGELFF. The chain has TRBV6-5 and TRBJ2-2, with D possibly TRBD2 on 5 matching bases. Germline CDR1 MNHEY, CDR2 SVGAGI. Trimming pared 6 bases from V and 5 bases from J, leaving 7 bases between. The CDR3 length is 12 residues.

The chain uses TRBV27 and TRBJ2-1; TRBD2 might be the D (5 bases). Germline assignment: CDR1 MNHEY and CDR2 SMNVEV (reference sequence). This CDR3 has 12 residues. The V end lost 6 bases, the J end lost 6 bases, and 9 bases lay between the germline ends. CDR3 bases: TGTGCCAGCAGAGGACTGTCCAATGAGCAGTTCTTC. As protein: CASRGLSNEQFF.

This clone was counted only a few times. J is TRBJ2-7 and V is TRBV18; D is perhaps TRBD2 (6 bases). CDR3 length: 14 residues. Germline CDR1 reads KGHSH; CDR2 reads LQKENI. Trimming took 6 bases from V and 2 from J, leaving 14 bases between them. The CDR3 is CASSPGLQTYEQYF. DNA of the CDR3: TGTGCCAGCTCCCCGGGACTGCAAACCTACGAGCAGTACTTC.

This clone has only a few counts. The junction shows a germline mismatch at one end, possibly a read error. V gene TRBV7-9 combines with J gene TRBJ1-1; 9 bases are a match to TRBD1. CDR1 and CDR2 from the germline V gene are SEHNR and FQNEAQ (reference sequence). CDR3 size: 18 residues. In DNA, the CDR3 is TGTGCCAGCAGCTTAAAGGGGACAGGGAGTGGCATGAACACTGAAGCTTCCTTT. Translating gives CASSLKGTGSGMNTEASF.

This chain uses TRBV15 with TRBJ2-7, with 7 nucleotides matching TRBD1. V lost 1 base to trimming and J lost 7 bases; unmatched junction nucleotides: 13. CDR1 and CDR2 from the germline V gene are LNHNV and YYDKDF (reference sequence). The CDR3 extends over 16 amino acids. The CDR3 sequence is CATSRANRDSPIEQYF. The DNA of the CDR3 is TGTGCCACCAGCAGAGCAAACCGGGACAGCCCAATAGAGCAGTACTTC.

The CDR3 coding sequence is TGTGCCAGCAGTTTGGAGGTCTACAATGAGCAGTTCTTC. Amino acid sequence: CASSLEVYNEQFF. This rearrangement joins TRBV28 to TRBJ2-1, with a possible D match to TRBD2 (5 bases). V gave up 3 bases and J gave up 3 bases, with 6 bases separating them. Germline V gene data show CDR1 as MDHEN and CDR2 as SYDVKM. This CDR3 has 13 residues.

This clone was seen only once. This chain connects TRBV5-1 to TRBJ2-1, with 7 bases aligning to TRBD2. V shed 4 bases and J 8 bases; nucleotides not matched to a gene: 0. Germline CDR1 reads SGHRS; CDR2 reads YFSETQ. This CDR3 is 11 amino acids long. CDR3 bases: TGCGCCAGCAGCGGGAGGGATGAGCAGTTCTTC. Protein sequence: CASSGRDEQFF.

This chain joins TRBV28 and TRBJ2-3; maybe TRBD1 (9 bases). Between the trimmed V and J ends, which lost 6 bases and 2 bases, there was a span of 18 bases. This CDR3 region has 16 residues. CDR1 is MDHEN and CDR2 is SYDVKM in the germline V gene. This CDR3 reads CASSMRGDRVTDTQYF. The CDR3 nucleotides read TGTGCCAGCAGCATGCGGGGGGACAGGGTCACAGATACGCAGTATTTT.

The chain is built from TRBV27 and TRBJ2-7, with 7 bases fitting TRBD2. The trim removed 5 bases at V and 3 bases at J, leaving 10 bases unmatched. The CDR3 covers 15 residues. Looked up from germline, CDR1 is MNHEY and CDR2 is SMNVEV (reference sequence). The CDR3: CASSERWGGVYEQYF. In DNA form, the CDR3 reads TGTGCCAGCAGTGAACGGTGGGGAGGGGTCTACGAGCAGTACTTC.

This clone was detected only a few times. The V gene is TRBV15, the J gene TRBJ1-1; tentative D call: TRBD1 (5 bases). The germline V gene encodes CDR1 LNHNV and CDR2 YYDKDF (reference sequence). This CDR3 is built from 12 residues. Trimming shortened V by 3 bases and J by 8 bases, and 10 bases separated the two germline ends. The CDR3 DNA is TGTGCCACCAGCAGTATTCACAGGGAAGCTTTCTTT. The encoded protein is CATSSIHREAFF.

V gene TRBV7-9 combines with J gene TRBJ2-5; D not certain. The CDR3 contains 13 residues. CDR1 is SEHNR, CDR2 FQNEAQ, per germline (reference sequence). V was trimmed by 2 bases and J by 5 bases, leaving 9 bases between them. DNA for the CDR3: TGTGCCAGCAGCTTACCCCCAGCGGAGACCCAGTACTTC. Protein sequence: CASSLPPAETQYF.

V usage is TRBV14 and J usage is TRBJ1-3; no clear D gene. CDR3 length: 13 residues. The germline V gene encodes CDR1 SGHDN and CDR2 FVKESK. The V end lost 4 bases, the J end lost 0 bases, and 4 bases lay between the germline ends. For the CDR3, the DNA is TGTGCCAGCAGCCCTATCTCTGGAAACACCATATATTTT. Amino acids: CASSPISGNTIYF.

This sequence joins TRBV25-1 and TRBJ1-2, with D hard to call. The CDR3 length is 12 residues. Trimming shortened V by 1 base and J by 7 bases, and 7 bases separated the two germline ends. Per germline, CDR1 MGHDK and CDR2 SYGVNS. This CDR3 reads CASSESSGGYTF. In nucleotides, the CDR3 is TGTGCCAGCAGTGAATCCTCCGGTGGCTACACCTTC.

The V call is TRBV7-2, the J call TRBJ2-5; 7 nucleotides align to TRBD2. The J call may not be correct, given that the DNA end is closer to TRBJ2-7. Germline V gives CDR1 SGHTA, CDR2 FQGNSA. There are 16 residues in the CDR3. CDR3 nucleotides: TGTGCCAGCAGTACCCGCGGGGGTAGGAGGGTCTACGAGCAGTACTTC. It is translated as CASSTRGGRRVYEQYF.

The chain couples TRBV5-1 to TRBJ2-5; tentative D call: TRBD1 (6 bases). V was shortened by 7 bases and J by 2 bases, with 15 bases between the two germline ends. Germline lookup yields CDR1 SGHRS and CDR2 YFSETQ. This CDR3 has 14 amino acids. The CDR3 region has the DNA TGCGCCAGCGGGACACCCCAACCACAAGAGACCCAGTACTTC. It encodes CASGTPQPQETQYF.

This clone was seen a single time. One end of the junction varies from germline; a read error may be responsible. This CDR3 reads CATRRGLGEGAFF. Written as DNA, the CDR3 is TGTGCCACCAGAAGAGGGCTCGGGGAAGGAGCTTTCTTT. The gene calls are TRBV15 and TRBJ1-1, with D unclear. Looked up from germline, CDR1 is LNHNV and CDR2 is YYDKDF (reference sequence). The CDR3 is made up of 13 amino acids.

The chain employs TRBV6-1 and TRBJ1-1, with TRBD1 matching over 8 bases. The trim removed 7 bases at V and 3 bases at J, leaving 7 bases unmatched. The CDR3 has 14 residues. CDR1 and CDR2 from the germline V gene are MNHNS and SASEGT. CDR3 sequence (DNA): TGTGCCAGCAACGGACAGGGCCCCTACACTGAAGCTTTCTTT. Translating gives CASNGQGPYTEAFF.

CDR3 nucleotide sequence: TGTGCCAGCAGCTTAGCTACCGGAGGGGATGAAAAACTGTTTTTT. Translating gives CASSLATGGDEKLFF. The gene calls are TRBV7-9 and TRBJ1-4, with D perhaps TRBD1 (5 bases). The CDR3 spans 15 residues. Trimming removed 0 bases from V and 6 bases from J, with 11 bases in between. Germline CDR1 reads SEHNR; CDR2 reads FQNEAQ (reference sequence).